Following are 20 T cell receptor beta chains from one sample sequenced in a study of technical replicates of blood from four donors. TCRdb's table, derived via immunoSEQ multiplex PCR, lists solely in-frame clones and lacks some. The sample has tens of thousands of clones; roughly 90% are singletons. Sequenced material: PBMCs. These receptor sequences come from a human donor in good health. Some clones in this sample may be carry-over from other donors' samples.

This clone appeared a few times. V usage is TRBV19 and J usage is TRBJ1-1; a possible D gene is TRBD1 (6 bases). Germline CDR1 LNHDA, CDR2 SQIVND (reference sequence). Trimming removed 9 bases from V and 4 bases from J, with 21 bases in between. This CDR3 comprises 15 residues. The CDR3 DNA reads as TGTGCCAGCACCAAAGCATCACAGGGTATCACTGAAGCTTTCTTT. This gives the protein CASTKASQGITEAFF.

This clone was detected only once. The chain employs TRBV7-2 and TRBJ1-5, with a possible D match to TRBD1 (5 bases). The CDR3 runs to 15 residues. Trimming pared 0 bases from V and 1 base from J, leaving 7 bases between. CDR1 is SGHTA, CDR2 FQGNSA, per germline. The CDR3 sequence is CASSLAAGSNQPQHF. In nucleotides, the CDR3 is TGTGCCAGCAGCTTAGCCGCAGGGAGCAATCAGCCCCAGCATTTT.

The chain uses TRBV25-1 and TRBJ1-5; 10 nucleotides align to TRBD1. This CDR3 contains 16 residues. CDR1 is MGHDK and CDR2 is SYGVNS in the germline V gene. Trimming at V came to 11 bases and at J to 2 bases, leaving 12 bases not matched to a gene. The CDR3 DNA is TGTGCCTACCGAAGGGGGGACAGGGGAGGCAATCAGCCCCAGCATTTT. It specifies CAYRRGDRGGNQPQHF.

The chain has TRBV4-1 and TRBJ2-5, with TRBD2 matching over 11 bases. Germline V CDR1 and CDR2: MGHRA, YSYEKL. The CDR3 totals 15 residues. With 4 bases clipped from V and 2 bases from J, the junction kept 3 bases outside the gene matches. The CDR3 loop is CASSRLAGTQETQYF. CDR3 coding DNA: TGCGCCAGCAGCCGACTAGCGGGAACACAAGAGACCCAGTACTTC.

This chain links TRBV10-3 with TRBJ2-2; D is perhaps TRBD1 (6 bases). Germline values: CDR1 ENHRY, CDR2 SYGVKD. V gave up 4 bases and J gave up 2 bases, with 11 bases separating them. The CDR3 totals 15 residues. DNA of the CDR3: TGTGCCATCAGTGGGGGACAACCCAACACCGGGGAGCTGTTTTTT. Translation gives CAISGGQPNTGELFF.

The CDR3 reads CASSVTPNTEAFF. The CDR3 DNA reads TGTGCCAGTAGTGTAACACCAAACACTGAAGCTTTCTTT. V usage is TRBV19 and J usage is TRBJ1-1; D not resolved. Between the trimmed V and J ends, which lost 5 bases and 2 bases, there was a span of 9 bases. The germline V gene encodes CDR1 LNHDA and CDR2 SQIVND (reference sequence). The CDR3 has 13 amino acids.

The chain combines TRBV7-9 with TRBJ2-1; 10 bases are a match to TRBD2. V gave up 4 bases and J gave up 2 bases; unmatched junction bases: 5. Germline V CDR1 and CDR2: SEHNR, FQNEAQ (reference sequence). CDR3 length: 16 amino acids. CDR3 loop: CASSSPSGRAYNEQFF. CDR3 DNA: TGTGCCAGCAGCTCCCCCAGCGGGAGGGCCTACAATGAGCAGTTCTTC.

The chain is built from TRBV6-5 and TRBJ2-5; TRBD1 is a possible D gene (5 bases). The CDR3 runs 14 residues. V lost 0 bases and J lost 1, with 6 bases in between. Germline V gene data show CDR1 as MNHEY and CDR2 as SVGAGI. CDR3 in amino acids: CASSYSTAQETQYF. The CDR3 DNA is TGTGCCAGCAGTTACTCGACAGCCCAAGAGACCCAGTACTTC.

The chain has TRBV7-9 and TRBJ2-5; TRBD1 matches 7 bases. CDR3 length equals 16 residues. The germline V gene has CDR1 SEHNR and CDR2 FQNEAQ (reference sequence). V lost 4 bases, J lost 5 bases, and 13 bases stayed unmatched. The CDR3 reads CASSSEAPTGRETQYF. CDR3 nucleotides: TGTGCCAGCAGCTCCGAAGCCCCGACAGGGCGTGAGACCCAGTACTTC. The full variable domain, completed using reference TRBV7-9 and TRBJ2-5, is DTGVSQNPRHKITKRGQNVTFRCDPISEHNRLYWYRQTLGQGPEFLTYFQNEAQLEKSRLLSDRFSAERPKGSFSTLEIQRTEQGDSAMYLCASSSEAPTGRETQYFGPGTRLLVL.

The chain recombines TRBV5-8 with TRBJ2-7; a weak D match, TRBD2 (6 bases). Trimming cost V 1 base and J 4 bases, with 18 bases left between them. This CDR3 is built from 16 residues. CDR1 SGHTS and CDR2 YDEGEE come from the germline V gene. In DNA form, the CDR3 reads TGTGCCAGCAGCTTGATCTTCGGGACCGGGGGATACGAGCAGTACTTC. Amino acid sequence: CASSLIFGTGGYEQYF.

This chain joins TRBV6-5 and TRBJ1-5; no reliable D call. Germline loops: CDR1 MNHEY, CDR2 SVGAGI. Trimming removed 0 bases at V and 5 bases at J, with 8 bases between. The CDR3 has 14 amino acids. In DNA, the CDR3 is TGTGCCAGCAGTTACTCGAGAGGAGATCAGCCCCAGCATTTT. This sequence encodes CASSYSRGDQPQHF.

The chain has TRBV5-6 and TRBJ2-7, with 14 bases identical to TRBD2. The V and J ends lost 3 bases and 7 bases, in that order; junction bases with no gene match: 6. This CDR3 comprises 15 residues. CDR1 SGHDT and CDR2 YYEEEE come from the germline V gene. CDR3 DNA: TGTGCCAGCAGCTCCCGACTAGCGGGAGGGTGGGAGCAGTACTTC. Its protein product is CASSSRLAGGWEQYF.

The V gene is TRBV7-2, the J gene TRBJ2-7; 9 nucleotides line up with TRBD2. CDR3 length equals 15 residues. V trimming: 5 bases; J trimming: 2 bases; junction bases outside the gene matches: 7. The V gene's germline CDR1 is SGHTA and CDR2 FQGNSA. The DNA for the CDR3 is TGTGCCAGCAGCCCCCTTAGCGGGAGTACCTACGAGCAGTACTTC. It codes for CASSPLSGSTYEQYF. Looking up the rest from reference TRBV7-2 and TRBJ2-7 gives the full variable domain: GAGVSQSPSNKVTEKGKDVELRCDPISGHTALYWYRQSLGQGLEFLIYFQGNSAPDKSGLPSDRFSAERTGGSVSTLTIQRTQQEDSAVYLCASSPLSGSTYEQYFGPGTRLTVT.

The genes are TRBV6-5 and TRBJ2-3; 10 bases are shared with TRBD2. CDR1 and CDR2 from the germline V gene are MNHEY and SVGAGI. This CDR3 is 14 amino acids long. V lost 5 bases to trimming and J lost 4 bases; unmatched junction nucleotides: 3. CDR3 region: CASSGTSVSDTQYF. In nucleotides, the CDR3 is TGTGCCAGCAGTGGGACTAGCGTGTCAGATACGCAGTATTTT.

The V call is TRBV29-1, the J call TRBJ1-2; D ambiguous. CDR1 is SQVTM, CDR2 ANQGSEA, per germline. This CDR3 comprises 12 residues. The ends were cut back, 4 bases at V and 2 bases at J, with 8 bases in the middle. The CDR3 protein is CSVVRRNYGYTF. CDR3 coding DNA: TGCAGCGTTGTTAGGAGGAACTATGGCTACACCTTC.

The chain is built from TRBV5-1 and TRBJ1-2; D possibly corresponds to TRBD1 (5 bases). Per germline, CDR1 SGHRS and CDR2 YFSETQ. The CDR3 length is 15 residues. V lost 0 bases, J lost 7 bases, and 16 bases lay in between. This CDR3 is CASSLERGSTGGYTF. The CDR3 DNA is TGCGCCAGCAGCTTGGAAAGGGGCTCAACGGGTGGCTACACCTTC.

This chain joins TRBV5-4 and TRBJ2-5; 10 nucleotides match TRBD2. The CDR3 has 14 amino acids. Germline assignment: CDR1 SGHNT and CDR2 YYREEE (reference sequence). The J segment lost 5 bases and the V segment lost 4 bases, leaving 5 bases of the junction unmatched. CDR3: CASSGAGGRETQYF. As DNA, the CDR3 is TGTGCCAGCAGCGGAGCGGGAGGGCGGGAGACCCAGTACTTC.

The chain carries TRBV9 and TRBJ1-1; a possible D gene is TRBD1 (5 bases). Germline CDR1 SGDLS, CDR2 YYNGEE. This CDR3 is 14 amino acids long. The V end lost 0 bases, the J end lost 6 bases, and 12 bases lay between the germline ends. The CDR3 sequence is CASSVGEGRAEAFF. Here the CDR3 DNA reads TGTGCCAGCAGCGTAGGGGAGGGGAGGGCTGAAGCTTTCTTT.

The chain employs TRBV6-4 and TRBJ2-1; 14 bases agree with TRBD2. Germline CDR1 reads MRHNA; CDR2 reads SNTAGT. V shed 0 bases, J shed 9 bases, and the junction held 10 bases outside the gene matches. This CDR3 spans 18 amino acids. The CDR3 region is CASSDSPGTSGSRVEQFF. The CDR3 DNA sequence: TGTGCCAGCAGTGACTCACCCGGGACTAGCGGGAGCCGGGTTGAGCAGTTCTTC.

The V gene is TRBV15, the J gene TRBJ1-5; TRBD1 is a possible D gene (5 bases). V was clipped by 3 bases and J by 0 bases, with 12 bases between them. Germline V CDR1 and CDR2: LNHNV, YYDKDF (reference sequence). This CDR3 is 16 amino acids long. The CDR3 here is CATSSDRQYSNQPQHF. As DNA, the CDR3 is TGTGCCACCAGCAGCGACAGACAGTATAGCAATCAGCCCCAGCATTTT.